The next 28 T cell receptor beta chains were all read from a single sample in a study of shared clonotypes between healthy human individuals. Only in-frame clones appear in the TCRdb table, and some are missing; sequencing was by immunoSEQ multiplex PCR. Of about 530,000 clones in the sample, about 80% are singletons; the top ten hold about an eighth. Sequencing was done on a sample of PBMCs. The receptors come from a woman between 35 and 50 years old in good health. Some clones in this sample may be carry-over from other donors' samples.

This chain links TRBV11-2 with TRBJ2-3; a possible D gene is TRBD1 (5 bases). This CDR3 spans 16 amino acids. Trimming took 5 bases from V and 5 from J, leaving 20 bases between them. Germline assignment: CDR1 SGHAT and CDR2 FQNNGV. CDR3 sequence: CASSPLTGRVGDTQYF. The CDR3 nucleotides are TGTGCCAGCAGCCCGTTAACGGGCAGGGTAGGAGATACGCAGTATTTT.

A few counts support this clone. The V and J genes are TRBV5-4 and TRBJ1-1, with 8 bases matching TRBD1. The V and J ends lost 5 bases and 1 base, in that order; junction bases with no gene match: 1. The CDR3 contains 13 residues. The germline V gene has CDR1 SGHNT and CDR2 YYREEE (reference sequence). CDR3 region: CASRQGGNTEAFF. CDR3 nucleotides: TGTGCCAGCAGACAGGGGGGGAACACTGAAGCTTTCTTT.

This clone was detected only a few times. The chain joins TRBV18 to TRBJ2-5; D ambiguous. Germline values: CDR1 KGHSH, CDR2 LQKENI. The CDR3 runs to 14 residues. The germline V and J ends were trimmed by 0 bases and 4 bases, with 9 bases remaining between them. CDR3 sequence (DNA): TGTGCCAGCTCACCACCCGGCATTTCAGAGACCCAGTACTTC. It is translated as CASSPPGISETQYF.

The genes are TRBV7-8 and TRBJ2-7; TRBD1 matches at 9 bases. The junction had 8 bases not matched to a gene; V was cut back by 2 bases and J by 6 bases. The CDR3 covers 15 residues. The germline V gene encodes CDR1 SGHVS and CDR2 FQNEAQ. CDR3 sequence: CASSLTWGQGGEQYF. CDR3 nucleotides: TGTGCCAGCAGCTTAACCTGGGGACAGGGAGGCGAGCAGTACTTC. The variable domain in full, with the rest retrieved from reference TRBV7-8 and TRBJ2-7, is GAGVSQSPRYKVAKRGQDVALRCDPISGHVSLFWYQQALGQGPEFLTYFQNEAQLDKSGLPSDRFFAERPEGSVSTLKIQRTQQEDSAVYLCASSLTWGQGGEQYFGPGTRLTVT.

This clone was counted between two and nine times. The chain uses TRBV28 and TRBJ1-5; D not resolved. Germline V CDR1 and CDR2: MDHEN, SYDVKM. CDR3 size: 15 residues. V was clipped by 3 bases and J by 7 bases, with 16 bases between them. The CDR3 is CASSFGMKGNQPQHF. CDR3 nucleotide sequence: TGTGCCAGCAGTTTTGGTATGAAGGGTAACCAGCCCCAGCATTTT. Based on the CDR3 plus reference TRBV28 and TRBJ1-5, the full variable domain is DVKVTQSSRYLVKRTGEKVFLECVQDMDHENMFWYRQDPGLGLRLIYFSYDVKMKEKGDIPEGYSVSREKKERFSLILESASTNQTSMYLCASSFGMKGNQPQHFGDGTRLSIL.

The V gene is TRBV28, the J gene TRBJ1-1; D is unresolved. The CDR3 length is 11 residues. From germline, CDR1 is MDHEN and CDR2 SYDVKM. V was shortened by 11 bases and J by 1 base, with 8 bases between the two germline ends. This CDR3 reads CARPGNTEAFF. For the CDR3, the DNA is TGTGCCCGCCCCGGGAACACTGAAGCTTTCTTT.

A single count supports this clone. The same CDR3 is also encoded by other DNA sequences in this sample. The V gene is TRBV7-3, the J gene TRBJ2-1; 11 bases match TRBD2. Losses at the gene ends were 5 bases for V and 3 bases for J; bases not matched to a gene: 3. The CDR3 is 15 amino acids. Per the germline V gene, CDR1 is SGHTA and CDR2 is FQGTGA. The CDR3 DNA follows: TGTGCCAGCAGCGACCTAGCGGGAGGCTACAATGAGCAGTTCTTC. It specifies CASSDLAGGYNEQFF.

This chain uses TRBV30 with TRBJ2-3; 7 bases fit TRBD2. Germline loops: CDR1 GTSNPN, CDR2 SVGIG (reference sequence). This CDR3 is 16 amino acids long. V lost 6 bases and J lost 2; bases outside the gene matches: 14. CDR3 loop: CACKRGDLINTDTQYF. The CDR3 DNA reads as TGTGCCTGTAAACGGGGGGACCTAATAAACACAGATACGCAGTATTTT.

The chain employs TRBV2 and TRBJ2-2; 8 nucleotides line up with TRBD2. Trimming at V came to 6 bases and at J to 4 bases, leaving 4 bases not matched to a gene. Germline V lookup: CDR1 SNHLY, CDR2 FYNNEI. This CDR3 spans 14 amino acids. This CDR3 reads CASRVRGGTGELFF. CDR3 in DNA: TGTGCCAGCAGGGTACGGGGGGGCACCGGGGAGCTGTTTTTT.

The genes are TRBV5-1 and TRBJ1-1; D is undetermined. The CDR3 is made up of 15 amino acids. The V end was cut by 0 bases, the J end by 3 bases, with 12 bases between. From germline, CDR1 is SGHRS and CDR2 YFSETQ. In DNA form, the CDR3 reads TGCGCCAGCAGCTTGGTCGGGGAGGTCGACACTGAAGCTTTCTTT. Translated: CASSLVGEVDTEAFF.

V is TRBV27 and J is TRBJ2-3, with D unclear. CDR3 length equals 15 residues. Trimming removed 6 bases from V and 0 bases from J, with 13 bases in between. Looked up from germline, CDR1 is MNHEY and CDR2 is SMNVEV (reference sequence). For the CDR3, the DNA is TGTGCCAGCAGAACGGCCAGCATCAGCACAGATACGCAGTATTTT. It translates to CASRTASISTDTQYF.

This clone has a single count. The rearrangement links TRBV6-5 to TRBJ2-2; no clear D gene. V gave up 7 bases and J gave up 5 bases, with 14 bases separating them. Germline V gene sequence: CDR1 MNHEY, CDR2 SVGAGI. CDR3 length: 14 residues. In DNA, the CDR3 is TGTGCCAGCACCCGACAATTGGGGACCGGGGAGCTGTTTTTT. This sequence encodes CASTRQLGTGELFF.

A note on this clone: One junction end disagrees with the germline gene, perhaps due to a read error. The chain has TRBV28 and TRBJ1-2, with D unclear. The CDR3 contains 12 residues. Germline V lookup: CDR1 MDHEN, CDR2 SYDVKM. CDR3 loop: CASGLSNYGYTF. CDR3 nucleotide sequence: TGTGCCAGCGGTTTGAGTAACTATGGCTACACCTTC.

The rearrangement joins TRBV10-3 to TRBJ2-5; D unclear. CDR3 length: 12 residues. Germline CDR1 is ENHRY and CDR2 is SYGVKD. Trimming took off 3 bases at V and 5 bases at J, with 7 bases between the two ends. This chain's CDR3 is CAISDSLETQYF. As DNA, the CDR3 is TGTGCCATCAGTGACTCGCTCGAGACCCAGTACTTC.

In its sample, this clone was seen once. The chain joins TRBV11-2 to TRBJ2-7; 12 positions agree with TRBD2. V lost 4 bases and J lost 7; bases outside the gene matches: 5. Germline CDR1 SGHAT, CDR2 FQNNGV. The CDR3 length is 14 residues. CDR3 coding DNA: TGTGCCAGCAGCTCGGGACTAGCGGGCGGGGAGCAGTACTTC. It codes for CASSSGLAGGEQYF.

The V call is TRBV7-2, the J call TRBJ2-3, with D perhaps TRBD1 or TRBD2 (5 bases each). Trimming removed 3 bases from V and 0 bases from J, with 13 bases in between. Germline V gives CDR1 SGHTA, CDR2 FQGNSA. This CDR3 has 16 residues. The CDR3 DNA reads as TGTGCCAGCAGCTTTGGGACGCTATCTAGCACAGATACGCAGTATTTT. Translation gives CASSFGTLSSTDTQYF. The full variable domain, completed using reference TRBV7-2 and TRBJ2-3, is GAGVSQSPSNKVTEKGKDVELRCDPISGHTALYWYRQSLGQGLEFLIYFQGNSAPDKSGLPSDRFSAERTGGSVSTLTIQRTQQEDSAVYLCASSFGTLSSTDTQYFGPGTRLTVL.

This clone was seen just once. The chain combines TRBV15 with TRBJ1-1, with D unresolved. The germline CDR1 and CDR2 sequences are LNHNV and YYDKDF (reference sequence). V gave up 1 base and J gave up 4 bases, with 16 bases separating them. The CDR3 loop spans 16 amino acids. The CDR3 nucleotides read TGTGCCACCAGCAGAGCTTCGCGGCCCGGTGGCACTGAAGCTTTCTTT. Amino acids: CATSRASRPGGTEAFF.

This sequence joins TRBV14 and TRBJ2-5; TRBD1 agrees at 10 bases. CDR3 length: 15 amino acids. V lost 5 bases, J lost 5 bases, and 8 bases stayed unmatched. Germline V CDR1 and CDR2: SGHDN, FVKESK. CDR3 DNA sequence: TGTGCCAGCAGCGCCCGACAGGGGGCGGGGGAGACCCAGTACTTC. This codes for CASSARQGAGETQYF. The full variable domain, rest sourced from reference TRBV14 and TRBJ2-5, is EAGVTQFPSHSVIEKGQTVTLRCDPISGHDNLYWYRRVMGKEIKFLLHFVKESKQDESGMPNNRFLAERTGGTYSTLKVQPAELEDSGVYFCASSARQGAGETQYFGPGTRLLVL.

Here the CDR3 DNA reads TGTGCCAGTAGTATTCAGGGGGGCAGGAACACTGAAGCTTTCTTT. Amino acid sequence: CASSIQGGRNTEAFF. V gene TRBV19 combines with J gene TRBJ1-1, with 7 positions matching TRBD1. CDR1 and CDR2 from the germline V gene are LNHDA and SQIVND (reference sequence). The CDR3 has 15 residues. J was trimmed by 1 base and V by 3 bases; bases with no gene match: 5.

The chain recombines TRBV28 with TRBJ1-1, with D possibly being TRBD1 (6 bases). Germline CDR1 is MDHEN and CDR2 is SYDVKM. The CDR3 extends over 14 amino acids. Trimming took off 6 bases at V and 2 bases at J, with 13 bases between the two ends. The CDR3 DNA reads as TGTGCCAGCAGGGATCAGGGGAAAAACACTGAAGCTTTCTTT. Translated, it gives CASRDQGKNTEAFF. Looking up the rest from reference TRBV28 and TRBJ1-1 gives the full variable domain: DVKVTQSSRYLVKRTGEKVFLECVQDMDHENMFWYRQDPGLGLRLIYFSYDVKMKEKGDIPEGYSVSREKKERFSLILESASTNQTSMYLCASRDQGKNTEAFFGQGTRLTVV.

This clone was found a few times. Germline is not matched at one junction end, which may reflect a read error. V gene TRBV10-3 combines with J gene TRBJ1-3; tentatively, D is TRBD1 (5 bases). From germline, CDR1 is ENHRY and CDR2 SYGVKD. The CDR3 has 16 amino acids. The CDR3 nucleotides read TGTGCCATCAGTGAGTCAACCTGCGGGGTCGGAGGGGAGGGTAATTTT. Translated: CAISESTCGVGGEGNF.

Points on this clone: This sample also contains other DNA sequences that code for the same CDR3. V and J are TRBV5-1 and TRBJ2-2; 7 nucleotides line up with TRBD1. Germline lookup yields CDR1 SGHRS and CDR2 YFSETQ. The CDR3 loop spans 14 amino acids. V gave up 3 bases and J gave up 3 bases; unmatched junction bases: 2. The CDR3 bases are TGCGCCAGCAGCTCTGGACAGGACACCGGGGAGCTGTTTTTT. Protein product: CASSSGQDTGELFF.

This chain uses TRBV7-2 with TRBJ2-5; TRBD2 aligns across 7 bases. The germline CDR1 and CDR2 sequences are SGHTA and FQGNSA. The CDR3 length is 16 residues. After removal of 2 bases from V and 0 bases from J, the junction contained 6 bases not matched to a gene. CDR3 amino acids: CASSLRLALYQETQYF. CDR3 sequence (DNA): TGTGCCAGCAGCTTAAGACTAGCACTGTACCAAGAGACCCAGTACTTC.

This chain's CDR3 is CASSLGDIITEAFF. The CDR3 coding sequence is TGCGCCAGCAGCTTGGGGGACATAATCACTGAAGCTTTCTTT. V usage is TRBV5-1 and J usage is TRBJ1-1; TRBD1 is a possible D gene (6 bases). Germline V gives CDR1 SGHRS, CDR2 YFSETQ. The CDR3 has 14 amino acids. V lost 0 bases and J lost 4, with 10 bases in between.

The chain uses TRBV28 and TRBJ1-4; D gene uncertain. The V end was cut by 3 bases, the J end by 2 bases, with 13 bases between. Germline CDR1 reads MDHEN; CDR2 reads SYDVKM. The CDR3 covers 16 residues. The CDR3 sequence is CASSFPGVGTNEKLFF. For the CDR3, the DNA is TGTGCCAGCAGTTTCCCTGGGGTTGGCACTAATGAAAAACTGTTTTTT.

The chain combines TRBV5-6 with TRBJ2-1; D possibly matches TRBD1 or TRBD2 (5 bases each). V was shortened by 0 bases and J by 0 bases, with 10 bases between the two germline ends. Germline V gene lookup returns CDR1 SGHDT and CDR2 YYEEEE. CDR3 size: 16 residues. CDR3 amino acids: CASSLGRGDSYNEQFF. The CDR3 DNA sequence: TGTGCCAGCAGCTTGGGCCGGGGCGACTCCTACAATGAGCAGTTCTTC.

The genes are TRBV4-3 and TRBJ2-2; D is ambiguous. Between the trimmed V and J ends, which lost 2 bases and 5 bases, there was a span of 3 bases. CDR3 length: 12 amino acids. From germline, CDR1 is LGHNA and CDR2 YSLEER. In DNA form, the CDR3 reads TGCGCCAGCAGCCAAAGGACCGGGGAGCTGTTTTTT. It translates to CASSQRTGELFF.

V gene TRBV28 combines with J gene TRBJ2-7; 11 bases map to TRBD1. Germline CDR1 and CDR2: MDHEN and SYDVKM. The V and J ends lost 4 bases and 4 bases, in that order; junction bases with no gene match: 6. The CDR3 totals 15 residues. CDR3 amino acids: CASSSGTGGRYEQYF. Here the CDR3 DNA reads TGTGCCAGCAGTTCCGGGACAGGGGGGAGGTACGAGCAGTACTTC.